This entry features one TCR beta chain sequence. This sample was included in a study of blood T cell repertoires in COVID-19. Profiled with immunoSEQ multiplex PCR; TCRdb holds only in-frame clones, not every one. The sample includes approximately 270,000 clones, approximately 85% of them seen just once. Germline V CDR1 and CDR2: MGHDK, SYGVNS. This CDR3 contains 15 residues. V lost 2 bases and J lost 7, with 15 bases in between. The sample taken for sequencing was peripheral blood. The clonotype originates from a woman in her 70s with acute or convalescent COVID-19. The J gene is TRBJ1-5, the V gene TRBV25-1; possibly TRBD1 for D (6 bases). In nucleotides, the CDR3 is TGTGCCAGCAGTGAAGCCGGCGGGGGGCAACAGCCCCAGCATTTT. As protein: CASSEAGGGQQPQHF.